This TCR beta chain was profiled in a study of Graves' ophthalmopathy and Graves' hyperthyroidism. Many counts were recorded for this clonotype. Trimming at V came to 3 bases and at J to 5 bases, leaving 15 bases not matched to a gene. This CDR3 has 19 amino acids. RNA transcripts yielded amplified TCR beta CDR3 regions. HTBI primers primed a first-round RT-PCR, and a second-round multiplex PCR followed. MiXCR was run by TCRdb on the multiplex PCR reads, yielding one entry per CDR3 protein. This repertoire shows 350,000 to 400,000 distinct CDR3 sequences, 15% found once; its top ten account for approximately 7%.

This receptor was taken from a woman aged 18-29 years with stable Graves' hyperthyroidism. The sequencing input was peripheral blood. The J gene is TRBJ2-2, the V gene TRBV12-3 or TRBV12-4; 10 bases match TRBD1. CDR3 DNA sequence: TGTGCCAGCAGTTTTCGGACGGTCGGGGACAGGGGTCCTACCGGGGAGCTGTTTTTT. It yields the protein CASSFRTVGDRGPTGELFF.